This T cell receptor beta chain comes out of a study of blood T cells in healthy people across ages. The table lists this clonotype with many counts. Sequence at one end of the junction differs from germline and may be a read error. This CDR3 is built from 15 residues. CDR1 LGHNA and CDR2 YNFKEQ come from the germline V gene. Using a J-beta primer mix together with a sample-barcoded 5' primer, a second PCR was run for roughly 6 to 12 cycles. TCRdb reprocessed the 5' RACE reads via MiXCR and lists one record per CDR3 protein. Of under 2 million distinct CDR3 sequences listed, roughly a third are singletons.

The material sequenced was blood. The clonotype was recovered from a woman aged 30 to 39 in good health. The chain couples TRBV4-2 to TRBJ1-2; a weak D match, TRBD1 (5 bases). CDR3 protein: CASSQEVRVNYGYTF. The CDR3 DNA is TGCGCCAGCAGCCAAGAGGTCAGGGTGAACTATGGCTACACCTTC.